This TCR beta chain was found in a study of OX40 agonist ivuxolimab in advanced cancers. Whole-study results and caveats: Also showing low normalized T-cell clonal expansion were some of the nonresponders.

For this clone: Antigen unknown.

The method was immunoSEQ multiplex PCR; TCRdb's version includes in-frame clones alone and lacks a portion of them. In the table there are tens of thousands of clones, approximately 90% of which are singletons. Losses at the gene ends were 0 bases for V and 2 bases for J; bases not matched to a gene: 5. This CDR3 has 16 amino acids. Germline V gives CDR1 SGHDT, CDR2 YYEEEE. Sequenced here: CD4+ or CD8+ T cells sorted from blood, sampled in a trial of the OX40 agonist ivuxolimab. This clonotype originated in an adult with an advanced solid tumor such as melanoma, head and neck, liver or kidney cancer. V gene TRBV5-6 combines with J gene TRBJ2-7; the match to TRBD2 covers 10 bases. The CDR3 sequence is CASSLARLAGTYEQYF. Here the CDR3 DNA reads TGTGCCAGCAGCTTGGCCCGACTAGCGGGTACCTACGAGCAGTACTTC.